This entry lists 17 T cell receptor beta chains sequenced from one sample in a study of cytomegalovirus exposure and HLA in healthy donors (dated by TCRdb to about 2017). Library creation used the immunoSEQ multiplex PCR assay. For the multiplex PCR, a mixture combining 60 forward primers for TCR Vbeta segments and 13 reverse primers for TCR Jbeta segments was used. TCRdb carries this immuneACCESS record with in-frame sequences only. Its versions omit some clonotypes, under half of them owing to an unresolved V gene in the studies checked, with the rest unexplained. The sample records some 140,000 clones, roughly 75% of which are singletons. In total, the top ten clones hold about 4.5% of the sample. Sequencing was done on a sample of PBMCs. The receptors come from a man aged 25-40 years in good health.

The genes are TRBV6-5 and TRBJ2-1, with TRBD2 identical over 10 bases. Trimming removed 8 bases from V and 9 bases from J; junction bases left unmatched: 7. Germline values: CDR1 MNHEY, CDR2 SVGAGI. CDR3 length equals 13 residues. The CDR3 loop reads CASAGTSVGEQFF. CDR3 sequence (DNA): TGTGCCAGCGCCGGGACTAGCGTTGGTGAGCAGTTCTTC.

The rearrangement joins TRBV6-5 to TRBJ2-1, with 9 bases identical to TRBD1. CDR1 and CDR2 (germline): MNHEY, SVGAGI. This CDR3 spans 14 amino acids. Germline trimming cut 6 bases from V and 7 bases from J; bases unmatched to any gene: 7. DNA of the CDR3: TGTGCCAGCAGCCGACAGGGGGGACTGAATGAGCAGTTCTTC. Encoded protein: CASSRQGGLNEQFF.

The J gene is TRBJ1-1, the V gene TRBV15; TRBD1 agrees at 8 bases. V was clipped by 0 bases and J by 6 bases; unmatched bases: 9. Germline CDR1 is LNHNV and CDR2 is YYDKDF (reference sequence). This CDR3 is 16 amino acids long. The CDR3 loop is CATSRDRGTQGAEAFF. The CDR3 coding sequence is TGTGCCACCAGCAGAGATAGGGGAACACAGGGGGCTGAAGCTTTCTTT.

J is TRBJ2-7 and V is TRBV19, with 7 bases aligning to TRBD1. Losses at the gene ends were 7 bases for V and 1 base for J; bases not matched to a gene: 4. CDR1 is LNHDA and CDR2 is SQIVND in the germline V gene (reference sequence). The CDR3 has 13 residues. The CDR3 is CASTTGPSYEQYF. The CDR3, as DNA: TGTGCCAGTACGACAGGGCCTTCCTACGAGCAGTACTTC.

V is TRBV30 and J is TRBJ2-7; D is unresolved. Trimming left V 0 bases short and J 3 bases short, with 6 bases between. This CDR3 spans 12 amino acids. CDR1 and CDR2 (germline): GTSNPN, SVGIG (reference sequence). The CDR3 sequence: CAWSVYYYEQYF. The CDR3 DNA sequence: TGTGCCTGGAGTGTCTACTACTACGAGCAGTACTTC.

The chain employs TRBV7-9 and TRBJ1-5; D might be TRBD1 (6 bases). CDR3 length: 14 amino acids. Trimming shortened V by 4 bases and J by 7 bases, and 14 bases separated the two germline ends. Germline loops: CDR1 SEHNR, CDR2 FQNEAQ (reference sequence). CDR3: CASSSTGKGQPQHF. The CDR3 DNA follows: TGTGCCAGCAGCTCTACAGGGAAGGGACAGCCCCAGCATTTT.

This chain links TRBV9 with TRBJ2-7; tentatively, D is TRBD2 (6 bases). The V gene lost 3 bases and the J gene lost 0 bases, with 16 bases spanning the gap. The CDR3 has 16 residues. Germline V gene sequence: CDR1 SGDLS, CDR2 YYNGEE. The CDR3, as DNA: TGTGCCAGCAGCGCCTGGGGGGATCCGAGCTCCTACGAGCAGTACTTC. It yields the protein CASSAWGDPSSYEQYF.

The CDR3 is CASDGGFNSPGANVLTF. The DNA for the CDR3 is TGTGCCAGCGATGGGGGCTTCAATTCCCCTGGGGCCAACGTCCTGACTTTC. The chain joins TRBV19 to TRBJ2-6; tentatively, D is TRBD1 (6 bases). Trimming removed 9 bases from V and 2 bases from J, with 20 bases in between. The CDR3 length is 17 residues. Germline loops: CDR1 LNHDA, CDR2 SQIVND (reference sequence). The full variable domain, completed using reference TRBV19 and TRBJ2-6, is DGGITQSPKYLFRKEGQNVTLSCEQNLNHDAMYWYRQDPGQGLRLIYYSQIVNDFQKGDIAEGYSVSREKKESFPLTVTSAQKNPTAFYLCASDGGFNSPGANVLTFGAGSRLTVL.

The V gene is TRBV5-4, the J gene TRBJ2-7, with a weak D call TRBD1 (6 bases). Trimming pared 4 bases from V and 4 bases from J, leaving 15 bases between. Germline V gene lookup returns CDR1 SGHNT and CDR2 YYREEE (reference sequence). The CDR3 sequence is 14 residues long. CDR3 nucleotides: TGTGCCAGCAGCGACGGACAGATCTTTTACGAGCAGTACTTC. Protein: CASSDGQIFYEQYF.

CDR3 loop: CASSETAGGPVTDTQYF. The CDR3, as DNA: TGTGCCAGCAGTGAAACTGCGGGAGGGCCGGTCACAGATACGCAGTATTTT. This chain joins TRBV2 and TRBJ2-3, with 9 bases lining up with TRBD2. The junction had 8 bases not matched to a gene; V was cut back by 2 bases and J by 2 bases. The CDR3 runs 17 residues. The V gene's germline CDR1 is SNHLY and CDR2 FYNNEI.

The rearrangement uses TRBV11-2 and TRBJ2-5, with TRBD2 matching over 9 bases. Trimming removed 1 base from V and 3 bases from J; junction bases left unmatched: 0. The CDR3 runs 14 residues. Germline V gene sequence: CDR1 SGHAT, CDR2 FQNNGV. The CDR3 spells CASSLASGKETQYF. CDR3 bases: TGTGCCAGCAGCTTAGCTAGCGGGAAAGAGACCCAGTACTTC.

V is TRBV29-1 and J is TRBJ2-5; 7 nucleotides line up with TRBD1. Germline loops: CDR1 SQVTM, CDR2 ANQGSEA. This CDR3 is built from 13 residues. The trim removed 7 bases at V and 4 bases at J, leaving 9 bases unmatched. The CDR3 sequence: CSAQYRGTETQYF. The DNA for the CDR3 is TGCAGCGCCCAATACAGGGGAACAGAGACCCAGTACTTC. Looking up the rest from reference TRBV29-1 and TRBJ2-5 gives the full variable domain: SAVISQKPSRDICQRGTSLTIQCQVDSQVTMMFWYRQQPGQSLTLIATANQGSEATYESGFVIDKFPISRPNLTFSTLTVSNMSPEDSSIYLCSAQYRGTETQYFGPGTRLLVL.

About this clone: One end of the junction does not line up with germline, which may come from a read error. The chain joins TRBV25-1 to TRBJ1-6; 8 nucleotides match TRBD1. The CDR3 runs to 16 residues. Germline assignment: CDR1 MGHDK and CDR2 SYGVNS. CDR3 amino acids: CASSGPGGSYNSPLHF. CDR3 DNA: TGTGCCAGCAGTGGGCCAGGGGGCTCCTATAATTCCCCCCTCCACTTT.

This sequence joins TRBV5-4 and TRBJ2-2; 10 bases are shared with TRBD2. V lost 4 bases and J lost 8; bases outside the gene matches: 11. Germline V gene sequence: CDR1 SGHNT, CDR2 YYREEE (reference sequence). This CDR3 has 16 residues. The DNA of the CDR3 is TGTGCCAGCAGCCTGGGGCTAGCGGGAGAGGGTGGGGAGCTGTTTTTT. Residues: CASSLGLAGEGGELFF.

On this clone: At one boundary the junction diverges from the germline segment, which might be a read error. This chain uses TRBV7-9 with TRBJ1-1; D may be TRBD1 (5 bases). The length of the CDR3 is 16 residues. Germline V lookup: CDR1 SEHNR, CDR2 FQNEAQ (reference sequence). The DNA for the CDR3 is TGTTCCAGCAGCTTACTGCAGGGCCCAATGAACACTGAAGCTTTCTTT. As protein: CSSSLLQGPMNTEAFF.

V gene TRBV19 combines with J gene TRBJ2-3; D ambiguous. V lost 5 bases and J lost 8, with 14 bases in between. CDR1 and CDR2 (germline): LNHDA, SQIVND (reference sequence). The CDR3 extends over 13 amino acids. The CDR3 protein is CASSFLLPGTQYF. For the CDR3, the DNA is TGTGCCAGTAGTTTTTTGCTTCCAGGTACGCAGTATTTT.

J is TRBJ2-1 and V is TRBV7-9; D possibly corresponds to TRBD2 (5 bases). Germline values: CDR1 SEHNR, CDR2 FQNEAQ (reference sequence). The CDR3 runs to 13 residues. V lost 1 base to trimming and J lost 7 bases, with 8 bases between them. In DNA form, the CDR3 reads TGTGCCAGCAGCTTAGGGGAGCTTAATGAGCAGTTCTTC. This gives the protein CASSLGELNEQFF.